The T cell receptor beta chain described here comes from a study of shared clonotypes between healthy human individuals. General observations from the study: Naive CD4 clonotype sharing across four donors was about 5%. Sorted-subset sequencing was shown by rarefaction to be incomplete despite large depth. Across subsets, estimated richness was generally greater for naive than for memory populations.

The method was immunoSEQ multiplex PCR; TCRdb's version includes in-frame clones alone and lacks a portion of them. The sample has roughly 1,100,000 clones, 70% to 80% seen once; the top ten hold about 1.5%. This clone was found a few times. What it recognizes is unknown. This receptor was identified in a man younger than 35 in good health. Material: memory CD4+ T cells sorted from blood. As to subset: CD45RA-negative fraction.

DNA for the CDR3: TGTGCCAGCAGCACAGGGTTGGGAGGAACCAATCAGCCCCAGCATTTT. Its protein product is CASSTGLGGTNQPQHF. The chain joins TRBV2 to TRBJ1-5, with TRBD1 as a possible D gene (6 bases). V lost 6 bases, J lost 3 bases, and 18 bases lay in between. This CDR3 region has 16 residues. Germline V CDR1 and CDR2: SNHLY, FYNNEI.